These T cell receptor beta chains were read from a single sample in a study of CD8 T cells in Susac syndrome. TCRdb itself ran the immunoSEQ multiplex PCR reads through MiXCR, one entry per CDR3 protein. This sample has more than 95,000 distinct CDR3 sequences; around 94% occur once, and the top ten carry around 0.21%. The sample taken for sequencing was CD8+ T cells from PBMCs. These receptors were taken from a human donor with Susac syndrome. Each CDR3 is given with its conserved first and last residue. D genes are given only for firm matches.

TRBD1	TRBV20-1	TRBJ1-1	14	CSARYQGAIHEAFF	TGCAGTGCTAGATATCAGGGGGCTATCCATGAAGCTTTCTTT
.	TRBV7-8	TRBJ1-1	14	CASSLAKGYTEAFF	TGTGCCAGCAGCTTAGCGAAAGGGTACACTGAAGCTTTCTTT
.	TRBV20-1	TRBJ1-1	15	CSARDRLVVSTEAFF	TGCAGTGCTAGAGATCGTTTAGTGGTGAGCACTGAAGCTTTCTTT
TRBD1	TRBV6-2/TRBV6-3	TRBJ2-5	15	CASSPRDRVVETQYF	TGTGCCAGCAGTCCGCGGGACAGGGTCGTTGAGACCCAGTACTTC
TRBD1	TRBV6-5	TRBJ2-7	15	CASSAYAGQGGEQYF	TGTGCCAGCAGTGCGTATGCGGGACAGGGTGGCGAGCAGTACTTC
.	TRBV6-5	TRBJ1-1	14	CASSYLQGNTEAFF	TGTGCCAGCAGTTACCTACAGGGGAACACTGAAGCTTTCTTT
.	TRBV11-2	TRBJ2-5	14	CATSPTGYQETQYF	TGTGCCACCTCCCCTACGGGGTACCAAGAGACCCAGTACTTC
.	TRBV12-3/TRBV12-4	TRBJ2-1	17	CASSLGVTGIGPNEQFF	TGTGCCAGCAGTTTGGGGGTTACGGGAATTGGGCCCAATGAGCAGTTCTTC
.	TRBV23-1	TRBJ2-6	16	CASSHKGETGANVLTF	TGCGCCAGCAGTCATAAAGGGGAAACTGGGGCCAACGTCCTGACTTTC
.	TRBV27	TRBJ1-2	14	CASSLSAGAYGYTF	TGTGCCAGCAGTTTATCGGCAGGGGCTTATGGCTACACCTTC
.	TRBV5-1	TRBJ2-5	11	CASSLTETQYF	TGCGCCAGCAGCTTGACGGAGACCCAGTACTTC
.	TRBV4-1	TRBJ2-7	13	CASSQGLGDEQYF	TGCGCCAGCAGCCAAGGTCTTGGGGACGAGCAGTACTTC
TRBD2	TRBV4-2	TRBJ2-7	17	CASSQDETSGANDEQYF	TGTGCCAGCAGCCAAGATGAAACTAGCGGGGCGAATGACGAGCAGTACTTC
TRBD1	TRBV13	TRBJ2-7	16	CASSSRGTGRSYEQYF	TGTGCCAGCAGCTCCCGAGGGACAGGGAGAAGCTACGAGCAGTACTTC
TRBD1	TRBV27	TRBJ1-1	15	CASSSSDRVNTEAFF	TGTGCCAGCAGTTCCTCGGACAGGGTGAACACTGAAGCTTTCTTT
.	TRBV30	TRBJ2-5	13	CAWSVWREETQYF	TGTGCCTGGAGTGTTTGGCGTGAAGAGACCCAGTACTTC